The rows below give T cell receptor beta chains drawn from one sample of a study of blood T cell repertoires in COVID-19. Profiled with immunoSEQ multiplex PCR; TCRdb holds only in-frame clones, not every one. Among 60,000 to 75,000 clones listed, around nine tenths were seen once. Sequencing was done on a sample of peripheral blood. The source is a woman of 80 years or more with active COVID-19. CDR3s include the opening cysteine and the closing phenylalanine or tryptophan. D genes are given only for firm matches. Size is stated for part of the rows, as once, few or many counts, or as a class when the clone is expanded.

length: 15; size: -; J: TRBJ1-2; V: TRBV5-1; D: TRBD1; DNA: TGCGCCAGCAGCCAGACTGAGGGACAGAACTATGGCTACACCTTC; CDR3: CASSQTEGQNYGYTF
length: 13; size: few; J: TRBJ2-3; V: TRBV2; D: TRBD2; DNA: TGTGCCAGCAGGGAAACTAGCGTACCTACGCAGTATTTT; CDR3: CASRETSVPTQYF
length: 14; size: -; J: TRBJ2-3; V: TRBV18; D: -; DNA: TGTGCCAGCTCACCCCTCAAAGCGTCCGATACGCAGTATTTT; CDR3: CASSPLKASDTQYF
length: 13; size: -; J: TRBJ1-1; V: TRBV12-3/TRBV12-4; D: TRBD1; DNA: TGTGCCAGCAGACCGACAGGGTACACTGAAGCTTTCTTT; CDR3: CASRPTGYTEAFF
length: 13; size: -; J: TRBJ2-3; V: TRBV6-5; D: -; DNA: TGTGCCAGCAGTTCCCCGGGAACAGATACGCAGTATTTT; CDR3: CASSSPGTDTQYF
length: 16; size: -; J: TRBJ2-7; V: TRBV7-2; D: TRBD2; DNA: TGTGCCAGCAGCTTAACGCTAGCGGGGGACCACTACGAGCAGTACTTC; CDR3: CASSLTLAGDHYEQYF
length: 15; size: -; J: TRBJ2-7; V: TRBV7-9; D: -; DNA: TGTGCCAGCAGCTTAGCGTGGGGGGCTAGCGGCGAGCAGTACTTC; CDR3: CASSLAWGASGEQYF
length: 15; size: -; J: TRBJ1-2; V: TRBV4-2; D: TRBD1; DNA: TGTGCCAGCAGCCAAGACGGTGGGACAGGGTACGGCTACACCTTC; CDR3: CASSQDGGTGYGYTF
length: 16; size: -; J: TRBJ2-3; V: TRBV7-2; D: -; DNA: TGTGCCAGCAGCTTAGGTCTAGACTTTAGCACAGATACGCAGTATTTT; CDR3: CASSLGLDFSTDTQYF
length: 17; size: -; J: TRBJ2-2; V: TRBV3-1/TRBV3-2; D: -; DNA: TGTGCCAGCAGCCAACAGGGTGTGGGGTTGGGCACCGGGGAGCTGTTTTTT; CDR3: CASSQQGVGLGTGELFF
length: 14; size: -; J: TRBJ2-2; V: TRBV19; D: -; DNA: TGTGCCAGTAGTTTTACATGGAACACCGGGGAGCTGTTTTTT; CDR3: CASSFTWNTGELFF
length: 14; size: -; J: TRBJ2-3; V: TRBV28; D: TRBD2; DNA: TGTGCCAGCAGCGGGGGGGGCCGCACAGATACGCAGTATTTT; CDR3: CASSGGGRTDTQYF
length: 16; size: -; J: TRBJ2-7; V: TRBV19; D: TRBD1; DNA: TGTGCCAGTAGTATAGGTTGGGGACAGGAGAACTACGAGCAGTACTTC; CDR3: CASSIGWGQENYEQYF
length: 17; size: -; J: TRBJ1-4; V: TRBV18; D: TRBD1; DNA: TGTGCCAGCTCGCCTTCGGTCGGACAGGTCTTTAATGAAAAACTGTTTTTT; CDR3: CASSPSVGQVFNEKLFF
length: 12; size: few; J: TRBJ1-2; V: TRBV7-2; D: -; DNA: TGTGCCAGCAGCCCCCAGGGAAATGGCTACACCTTC; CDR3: CASSPQGNGYTF
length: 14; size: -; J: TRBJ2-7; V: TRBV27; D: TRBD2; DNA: TGTGCCACCTACGGGGGGGGGCATCCCTACGAGCAGTACTTC; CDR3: CATYGGGHPYEQYF
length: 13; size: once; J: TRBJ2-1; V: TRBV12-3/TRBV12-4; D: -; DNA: TGTGCCAGCAGTTTAAGCTCCAGGGTTGAGCAGTTCTTC; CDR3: CASSLSSRVEQFF
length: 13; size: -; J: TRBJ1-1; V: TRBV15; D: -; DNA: TGTGCCACCAGCAGACAGGGGAGCACTGAAGCTTTCTTT; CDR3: CATSRQGSTEAFF
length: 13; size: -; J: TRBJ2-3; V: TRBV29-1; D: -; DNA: TGCAGCGTTTCCCCTGGAGGGACAGATACGCAGTATTTT; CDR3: CSVSPGGTDTQYF
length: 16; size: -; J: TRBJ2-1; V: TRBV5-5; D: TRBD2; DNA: TGTGCCAGCAGCTGGGGACTAGCGGGGGACTACAATGAGCAGTTCTTC; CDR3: CASSWGLAGDYNEQFF
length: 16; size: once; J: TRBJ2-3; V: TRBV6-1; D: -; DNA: TGTGCCAGCAGTGAAAGGCTTTCAGCGGGCACAGATACGCAGTATTTT; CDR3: CASSERLSAGTDTQYF
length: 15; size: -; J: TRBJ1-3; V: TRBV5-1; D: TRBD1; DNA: TGCGCCAGCAGCTTGCGGACAGGGTTTGGAAACACCATATATTTT; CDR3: CASSLRTGFGNTIYF
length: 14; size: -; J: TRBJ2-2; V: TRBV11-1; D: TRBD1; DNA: TGTGCCAGCAGCTTCGACAGGGGAACCGGGGAGCTGTTTTTT; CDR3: CASSFDRGTGELFF
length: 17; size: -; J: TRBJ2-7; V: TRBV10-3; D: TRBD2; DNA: TGTGCCATCAGTGCACCGGGACTAGTTTACGGAGCCTACGAGCAGTACTTC; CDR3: CAISAPGLVYGAYEQYF
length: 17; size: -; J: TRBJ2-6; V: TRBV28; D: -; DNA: TGTGCCAGCAGCCCCCCAGACATCCTCTCTGGGGCCAACGTCCTGACTTTC; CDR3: CASSPPDILSGANVLTF
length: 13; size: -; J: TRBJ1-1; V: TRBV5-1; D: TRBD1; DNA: TGCGCCAGCAGCTCCGGGCAGGGGGCTGAAGCTTTCTTT; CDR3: CASSSGQGAEAFF